Below, 32 T cell receptor beta chains from the same sample are listed, as sequenced in a study of beta chain features in type 1 diabetes (dated by TCRdb to 2016 to 2019). The library came from the immunoSEQ multiplex PCR assay. The High Capacity cDNA Reverse Transcription Kit was used to reverse transcribe all of the isolated RNA, meaning that expressed TCRB transcripts were what got sequenced. The clones in this table, taken by TCRdb from immuneACCESS, are in-frame only. Not every clone is retained; where verified, under half of the shortfall comes from an unresolved V gene, and the cause of the rest is unknown. The sample table shows around 330,000 clones, and approximately 10% are seen once. Just over 0.015% of the sample goes to the ten largest clones. Sequencing input: naive CD4+ T cells from blood. The sample's cell subset or site label is to be understood as: true naive CD4+ T cells. Receptors were obtained from a woman aged 25 to 39 in good health.

This clone was seen a few times. The V call is TRBV7-8, the J call TRBJ1-5; TRBD1 is a possible D gene (5 bases). Germline V gene lookup returns CDR1 SGHVS and CDR2 FQNEAQ. The germline V and J ends were trimmed by 2 bases and 0 bases, with 8 bases remaining between them. This CDR3 contains 15 residues. The CDR3 sequence: CASSLSGDSNQPQHF. The CDR3 nucleotides are TGTGCCAGCAGCTTATCGGGGGATAGCAATCAGCCCCAGCATTTT.

The V and J genes are TRBV28 and TRBJ2-4; TRBD2 is a possible D gene (5 bases). The CDR3 runs 14 residues. CDR1 is MDHEN and CDR2 is SYDVKM in the germline V gene. Trimming pared 3 bases from V and 6 bases from J, leaving 12 bases between. CDR3 residues: CASSFSGILNIQYF. CDR3 coding DNA: TGTGCCAGCAGTTTCTCCGGGATCTTAAACATTCAGTACTTC.

On this clone: This CDR3 is also generated by other DNA sequences in the sample. The chain is built from TRBV10-3 and TRBJ2-7; 10 bases map to TRBD2. CDR3 length: 15 residues. The junction had 4 bases not matched to a gene; V was cut back by 3 bases and J by 2 bases. CDR1 ENHRY and CDR2 SYGVKD come from the germline V gene. The DNA for the CDR3 is TGTGCCATCAGTGAACGGACTAGCGGAACCTACGAGCAGTACTTC. This translates into CAISERTSGTYEQYF.

This chain joins TRBV7-3 and TRBJ2-3, with 7 bases lining up with TRBD2. This CDR3 is 13 amino acids long. The junction had 2 bases not matched to a gene; V was cut back by 5 bases and J by 3 bases. Germline CDR1 SGHTA, CDR2 FQGTGA. In nucleotides, the CDR3 is TGTGCCAGCAGCCGGGACTATACAGATACGCAGTATTTT. This sequence encodes CASSRDYTDTQYF.

This clone turned up a few times. The chain joins TRBV4-2 to TRBJ2-5; 10 bases agree with TRBD2. Germline CDR1 is LGHNA and CDR2 is YNFKEQ. Losses at the gene ends were 0 bases for V and 3 bases for J; bases not matched to a gene: 4. This CDR3 spans 16 amino acids. The CDR3 protein is CASSQEWTSGKETQYF. The CDR3 bases are TGTGCCAGCAGCCAAGAGTGGACTAGCGGAAAAGAGACCCAGTACTTC.

This clone turned up a few times. The chain couples TRBV9 to TRBJ2-7, with TRBD2 identical over 9 bases. The germline CDR1 and CDR2 sequences are SGDLS and YYNGEE. The length of the CDR3 is 14 residues. The V segment lost 3 bases and the J segment 5 bases; nucleotides outside the gene matches: 6. CDR3 in amino acids: CASSGPGLANEQYF. Here the CDR3 DNA reads TGTGCCAGCAGCGGCCCGGGACTAGCAAACGAGCAGTACTTC.

This clone was observed a handful of times. The chain carries TRBV6-5 and TRBJ2-7, with a tentative D call TRBD1 (6 bases). The ends were cut back, 2 bases at V and 5 bases at J, with 16 bases in the middle. This CDR3 has 15 residues. The germline gives CDR1 MNHEY, CDR2 SVGAGI. CDR3 DNA sequence: TGTGCCAGCAGTTACGGGGGCGGGCCTACCGACGAGCAGTACTTC. The encoded protein is CASSYGGGPTDEQYF.

This chain uses TRBV5-4 with TRBJ2-7; 8 nucleotides line up with TRBD1. After removal of 0 bases from V and 1 base from J, the junction contained 3 bases not matched to a gene. The CDR3 totals 15 residues. CDR1 and CDR2 from the germline V gene are SGHNT and YYREEE (reference sequence). The CDR3 region is CASSLAGDRSYEQYF. The CDR3 DNA follows: TGTGCCAGCAGCTTGGCTGGGGACAGGTCCTACGAGCAGTACTTC.

This rearrangement joins TRBV18 to TRBJ2-3, with no clear D. CDR3 size: 14 residues. V was clipped by 4 bases and J by 1 base, with 9 bases between them. The germline V gene has CDR1 KGHSH and CDR2 LQKENI. CDR3 in amino acids: CASSQGGGTDTQYF. The CDR3, as DNA: TGTGCCAGCTCACAAGGCGGCGGCACAGATACGCAGTATTTT.

This clone was seen more than once but under ten times. J is TRBJ2-2 and V is TRBV2; 7 bases align to TRBD2. The CDR3 is 16 amino acids. After removal of 5 bases from V and 2 bases from J, the junction contained 8 bases not matched to a gene. Germline V gene data show CDR1 as SNHLY and CDR2 as FYNNEI. This chain's CDR3 is CASSSLAAPNTGELFF. The CDR3 DNA is TGTGCCAGCAGTTCGCTAGCGGCCCCCAACACCGGGGAGCTGTTTTTT.

J is TRBJ1-3 and V is TRBV11-2; weak D call: TRBD1 (6 bases). Trimming removed 3 bases at V and 2 bases at J, with 11 bases between. CDR1 and CDR2 from the germline V gene are SGHAT and FQNNGV. There are 15 residues in the CDR3. CDR3 in amino acids: CASSLHRVPGNTIYF. In DNA form, the CDR3 reads TGTGCCAGCAGCTTGCACAGGGTTCCTGGAAACACCATATATTTT.

The rearrangement links TRBV28 to TRBJ2-3, with D perhaps TRBD2 (6 bases). The CDR3 loop spans 14 amino acids. V shed 6 bases and J shed 2 bases, with 12 bases lying between them. Germline V gene data show CDR1 as MDHEN and CDR2 as SYDVKM. The CDR3 DNA is TGTGCCAGCAGAGAGGACTATCCCACAGATACGCAGTATTTT. As protein: CASREDYPTDTQYF.

This chain joins TRBV30 and TRBJ1-2, with 8 bases fitting TRBD1. The CDR3 extends over 15 amino acids. The V and J ends lost 2 bases and 4 bases, in that order; junction bases with no gene match: 9. Germline CDR1 reads GTSNPN; CDR2 reads SVGIG (reference sequence). In DNA, the CDR3 is TGTGCCTGGAGTTCCTCTCCAGGGGGCGGCTATGGCTACACCTTC. This translates into CAWSSSPGGGYGYTF.

This chain links TRBV5-1 with TRBJ2-5, with 11 nucleotides matching TRBD2. The length of the CDR3 is 15 residues. Germline V lookup: CDR1 SGHRS, CDR2 YFSETQ. The ends lost 4 bases at V and 1 base at J; junction bases unmatched: 3. CDR3 sequence reads: CASSVAGGSQETQYF. The CDR3 coding sequence is TGCGCCAGCAGCGTAGCGGGAGGGTCCCAAGAGACCCAGTACTTC.

The gene calls are TRBV7-2 and TRBJ2-7; D remains ambiguous. Germline V CDR1 and CDR2: SGHTA, FQGNSA. The CDR3 has 13 amino acids. The germline V and J ends were trimmed by 3 bases and 3 bases, with 9 bases remaining between them. CDR3 region: CASSFSGYYEQYF. The CDR3 DNA reads as TGTGCCAGCAGCTTCTCAGGATACTACGAGCAGTACTTC.

This chain connects TRBV18 to TRBJ2-3; D is perhaps TRBD1 (6 bases). The V and J ends lost 2 bases and 1 base respectively, with 10 bases between them. Germline V gene data show CDR1 as KGHSH and CDR2 as LQKENI. CDR3 length: 15 amino acids. CDR3 region: CASSPRAGGTDTQYF. For the CDR3, the DNA is TGTGCCAGCTCACCAAGGGCAGGGGGCACAGATACGCAGTATTTT.

This clone has only a few counts. The chain carries TRBV23-1 and TRBJ1-5, with 8 bases identical to TRBD1. TRBV23-1 falls under the ORF class, with uncertain function. Trimming removed 3 bases from V and 3 bases from J; junction bases left unmatched: 1. The CDR3 is made up of 14 amino acids. The CDR3 is CASSQGQANQPQHF. In nucleotides, the CDR3 is TGCGCCAGCAGTCAGGGACAGGCCAATCAGCCCCAGCATTTT.

V and J are TRBV30 and TRBJ1-4; D not resolved. CDR1 is GTSNPN, CDR2 SVGIG, per germline (reference sequence). The CDR3 totals 15 residues. V lost 2 bases and J lost 0, with 10 bases in between. The CDR3 protein is CAWSTPRATNEKLFF. The DNA for the CDR3 is TGTGCCTGGAGTACCCCGAGAGCAACTAATGAAAAACTGTTTTTT.

This chain uses TRBV6-1 with TRBJ2-7; TRBD1 agrees at 7 bases. J gave up 3 bases and V 10 bases, and 6 bases lay outside the gene matches. This CDR3 has 12 amino acids. Germline V gene data show CDR1 as MNHNS and CDR2 as SASEGT. This CDR3 reads CATLRDSYEQYF. DNA of the CDR3: TGTGCCACCCTCCGGGACAGCTACGAGCAGTACTTC.

This clone appeared a few times. This rearrangement joins TRBV29-1 to TRBJ2-7, with D perhaps matching TRBD1 (5 bases). The length of the CDR3 is 11 residues. V was clipped by 4 bases and J by 5 bases, with 9 bases between them. Germline CDR1 reads SQVTM; CDR2 reads ANQGSEA. DNA of the CDR3: TGCAGCGTTGGAAAGGGGAACGAGCAGTACTTC. Protein product: CSVGKGNEQYF.

CDR3 nucleotides: TGCGCCAGCAGCTTGGCCGGGAAGCATAACACTGAAGCTTTCTTT. It yields the protein CASSLAGKHNTEAFF. The chain links TRBV5-1 to TRBJ1-1; no clear D. This CDR3 region has 15 residues. Per the germline V gene, CDR1 is SGHRS and CDR2 is YFSETQ. Trimming took off 0 bases at V and 2 bases at J, with 11 bases between the two ends.

V gene TRBV19 combines with J gene TRBJ2-5; 7 bases are a match to TRBD1. This CDR3 has 13 amino acids. V lost 4 bases to trimming and J lost 4 bases; unmatched junction nucleotides: 3. Looked up from germline, CDR1 is LNHDA and CDR2 is SQIVND (reference sequence). The CDR3 DNA reads as TGTGCCAGTAGTAATCAGGGGGTAGAGACCCAGTACTTC. It codes for CASSNQGVETQYF.

This rearrangement joins TRBV28 to TRBJ2-7; TRBD2 agrees at 11 bases. Trimming removed 5 bases from V and 2 bases from J; junction bases left unmatched: 5. There are 15 residues in the CDR3. Looked up from germline, CDR1 is MDHEN and CDR2 is SYDVKM. For the CDR3, the DNA is TGTGCCAGCAGTAGACCGGGACTAGCGGCCTACGAGCAGTACTTC. Its protein is CASSRPGLAAYEQYF.

V gene TRBV4-2 combines with J gene TRBJ2-3; 8 nucleotides agree with TRBD2. The CDR3 length is 17 residues. The junction had 12 bases not matched to a gene; V was cut back by 3 bases and J by 4 bases. The germline V gene has CDR1 LGHNA and CDR2 YNFKEQ. CDR3 sequence: CASSQRGTGGPADTQYF. The CDR3 region has the DNA TGTGCCAGCAGCCAGAGGGGAACGGGAGGGCCTGCAGATACGCAGTATTTT.

This clone has a handful of counts. This chain joins TRBV4-3 and TRBJ2-7, with 9 bases identical to TRBD1. V gave up 4 bases and J gave up 5 bases; unmatched junction bases: 9. This CDR3 spans 15 amino acids. Germline CDR1 reads LGHNA; CDR2 reads YSLEER. CDR3 protein: CASSPFRDREDEQYF. The DNA for the CDR3 is TGCGCCAGCAGCCCCTTCCGGGACAGGGAGGACGAGCAGTACTTC.

The chain is built from TRBV18 and TRBJ2-7; TRBD2 matches at 13 bases. The CDR3 has 15 residues. V gave up 6 bases and J gave up 4 bases; unmatched junction bases: 6. CDR1 and CDR2 (germline): KGHSH, LQKENI. The chain's CDR3 is CASSLGTSGTYEQYF. CDR3 DNA: TGTGCCAGCTCCCTCGGGACTAGCGGGACGTACGAGCAGTACTTC.

The rearrangement links TRBV4-2 to TRBJ2-3; D is undetermined. This CDR3 has 18 amino acids. V was clipped by 0 bases and J by 1 base, with 17 bases between them. Germline V gene lookup returns CDR1 LGHNA and CDR2 YNFKEQ. CDR3: CASSQEPVLSTGTDTQYF. As DNA, the CDR3 is TGTGCCAGCAGCCAAGAACCAGTTCTAAGCACAGGCACAGATACGCAGTATTTT.

This clone occurred a few times. The J gene is TRBJ2-2, the V gene TRBV2; perhaps TRBD2 as D (6 bases). The length of the CDR3 is 15 residues. Germline V gene sequence: CDR1 SNHLY, CDR2 FYNNEI. The V end lost 5 bases, the J end lost 1 base, and 11 bases lay between the germline ends. CDR3 DNA: TGTGCCAGCAGTCCGTCGGGACTGAACACCGGGGAGCTGTTTTTT. Translated: CASSPSGLNTGELFF. The whole variable domain, filled in from reference TRBV2 and TRBJ2-2, reads EPEVTQTPSHQVTQMGQEVILRCVPISNHLYFYWYRQILGQKVEFLVSFYNNEISEKSEIFDDQFSVERPDGSNFTLKIRSTKLEDSAMYFCASSPSGLNTGELFFGEGSRLTVL.

The gene calls are TRBV7-2 and TRBJ2-1; 7 bases fit TRBD2. Germline CDR1 and CDR2: SGHTA and FQGNSA. J was trimmed by 7 bases and V by 5 bases; bases with no gene match: 11. The length of the CDR3 is 15 residues. Here the CDR3 DNA reads TGTGCCAGCAGCCCGACTCGCGGGAGCAGGAATGAGCAGTTCTTC. As protein: CASSPTRGSRNEQFF. Combining the CDR3 with reference TRBV7-2 and TRBJ2-1 gives the whole variable domain GAGVSQSPSNKVTEKGKDVELRCDPISGHTALYWYRQSLGQGLEFLIYFQGNSAPDKSGLPSDRFSAERTGGSVSTLTIQRTQQEDSAVYLCASSPTRGSRNEQFFGPGTRLTVL.

The J gene is TRBJ2-7, the V gene TRBV11-2; D is possibly TRBD2 (7 bases). This CDR3 is built from 17 residues. The V gene's germline CDR1 is SGHAT and CDR2 FQNNGV. V lost 0 bases to trimming and J lost 2 bases, with 17 bases between them. The CDR3 loop is CASSLEASGRGTYEQYF. The DNA for the CDR3 is TGTGCCAGCAGCTTAGAAGCTAGCGGAAGGGGGACCTACGAGCAGTACTTC.

In this sample, this clone turned up a few times. This chain uses TRBV7-6 with TRBJ2-6; the D is unclear. This CDR3 contains 15 residues. Between the trimmed V and J ends, which lost 5 bases and 0 bases, there was a span of 8 bases. The V gene's germline CDR1 is SGHVS and CDR2 FNYEAQ. CDR3: CASSRRSSGANVLTF. The CDR3, as DNA: TGTGCCAGCAGCCGAAGGAGCTCTGGGGCCAACGTCCTGACTTTC. Supplemented by reference TRBV7-6 and TRBJ2-6, the full variable domain reads GAGVSQSPRYKVTKRGQDVALRCDPISGHVSLYWYRQALGQGPEFLTYFNYEAQQDKSGLPNDRFSAERPEGSISTLTIQRTEQRDSAMYRCASSRRSSGANVLTFGAGSRLTVL.

There are a few counts of this clone. Within the sample, other DNA sequences also encode this same CDR3. The rearrangement joins TRBV7-9 to TRBJ2-5, with unresolved D. The CDR3 is 11 amino acids. Germline V gene data show CDR1 as SEHNR and CDR2 as FQNEAQ (reference sequence). V was pared by 2 bases and J by 5 bases, with 3 bases between. DNA for the CDR3: TGTGCCAGCAGCTTACTGGAGACCCAGTACTTC. As protein: CASSLLETQYF.